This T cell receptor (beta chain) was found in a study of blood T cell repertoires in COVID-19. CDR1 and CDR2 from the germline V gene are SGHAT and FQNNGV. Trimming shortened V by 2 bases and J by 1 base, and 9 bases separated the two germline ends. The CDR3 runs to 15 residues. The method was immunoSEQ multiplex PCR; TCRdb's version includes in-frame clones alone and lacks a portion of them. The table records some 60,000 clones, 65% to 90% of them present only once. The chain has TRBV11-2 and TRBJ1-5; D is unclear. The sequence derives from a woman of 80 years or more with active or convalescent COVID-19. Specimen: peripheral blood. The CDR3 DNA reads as TGTGCCAGCAGCTTAATGGCGGGGAGCAATCAGCCCCAGCATTTT. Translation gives CASSLMAGSNQPQHF.